A single sample gave rise to the 10 T cell receptor beta chains below, sequenced in a study of CXCR3-negative and CXCR3-positive naive CD8 T cells. Their antigen targets remain unknown. Points from the study as a whole: Naive cells that were CXCR3-positive had more hydrophobic TRB CDR3s (compared with CXCR3-negative naive cells).

The authors prepared UMI-labeled TRB cDNA libraries by 5' RACE. Following a re-call of the 5' RACE reads, TCRdb has one entry per CDR3 protein and lacks DNA. The specimen's table records tens of thousands of distinct CDR3 sequences. The sample taken for sequencing was naive CXCR3+ CD8+ T cells from blood. The subset denotes: CD45RO-CCR7+CD27+CD95- naive CD8+ T cells expressing CXCR3 (TNR3+). These receptors all stem from a human donor in good health. Some clones in this sample may be carry-over from other donors' samples.

J is TRBJ2-3 and V is TRBV6-4. Germline values: CDR1 MRHNA, CDR2 SNTAGT. The length of the CDR3 is 16 residues. CDR3 residues: CASSEGRITPQDTQYF.

The chain uses TRBV28 and TRBJ1-2. The CDR3 contains 14 residues. The germline CDR1 and CDR2 sequences are MDHEN and SYDVKM. CDR3 sequence reads: CASSLTTISYGYTF.

V and J are TRBV4-2 and TRBJ2-1. CDR1 and CDR2 from the germline V gene are LGHNA and YNFKEQ. The CDR3 sequence is 12 residues long. This CDR3 reads CASSPVGSEQFF.

The chain links TRBV15 to TRBJ2-3; TCRdb proposes TRBD2, but this gene call is untestable without DNA. Germline lookup yields CDR1 LNHNV and CDR2 YYDKDF (reference sequence). CDR3 length: 16 residues. CDR3 in amino acids: CATSREGGGRTDTQYF.

V usage is TRBV7-9 and J usage is TRBJ2-7; there is no DNA to check the TCRdb D call of TRBD1. The CDR3 is 13 residues long. Germline CDR1 SEHNR, CDR2 FQNEAQ (reference sequence). The CDR3 loop is CASSLGVSYEQYF. The entire variable domain, with the rest obtained from reference TRBV7-9 and TRBJ2-7, is as follows: DTGVSQNPRHKITKRGQNVTFRCDPISEHNRLYWYRQTLGQGPEFLTYFQNEAQLEKSRLLSDRFSAERPKGSFSTLEIQRTEQGDSAMYLCASSLGVSYEQYFGPGTRLTVT.

V gene TRBV10-3 combines with J gene TRBJ2-2. Germline lookup yields CDR1 ENHRY and CDR2 SYGVKD. This CDR3 spans 12 amino acids. CDR3 residues: CAIDSDTGELFF.

The chain uses TRBV10-1 and TRBJ2-7; TCRdb selects TRBD2, and the lack of DNA leaves this call unchecked. The CDR3 is 13 amino acids. Germline V CDR1 and CDR2: WNHNN, SYGVQD (reference sequence). The CDR3 sequence is CASSAGFGYEQYF.

The CDR3 sequence: CASSLWGGLITEAFF. The chain uses TRBV27 and TRBJ1-1; TCRdb indicates TRBD1, and absent DNA this call remains unverified. Germline V lookup: CDR1 MNHEY, CDR2 SMNVEV (reference sequence). This CDR3 has 15 amino acids.

The chain employs TRBV7-9 and TRBJ2-1; the D gene TCRdb calls, TRBD1, cannot be checked with no DNA. Germline V lookup: CDR1 SEHNR, CDR2 FQNEAQ (reference sequence). There are 15 residues in the CDR3. CDR3: CASSLASRGGNEQFF. Full variable domain (rest looked up from reference TRBV7-9 and TRBJ2-1): DTGVSQNPRHKITKRGQNVTFRCDPISEHNRLYWYRQTLGQGPEFLTYFQNEAQLEKSRLLSDRFSAERPKGSFSTLEIQRTEQGDSAMYLCASSLASRGGNEQFFGPGTRLTVL.

V and J are TRBV7-3 and TRBJ1-1; TCRdb's D gene call, TRBD1, goes unchecked for lack of DNA. The CDR3 length is 15 residues. The germline gives CDR1 SGHTA, CDR2 FQGTGA. The CDR3 loop reads CASSLSRGANTEAFF.